Below are 10 T cell receptor beta chains sequenced from a single sample in a study of T-cell memory formation after mild COVID-19. TCRdb passed the 5' RACE reads through MiXCR, listing each CDR3 protein once. Of 350,000 or so distinct CDR3 sequences in the sample, more than 20% were seen once. Sequenced material: PBMCs or a T cell subset sorted from them (not recorded which). These receptor sequences come from a man aged 18 to 30 who had mild COVID-19 (a few samples of this study predate the infection). Cell type and time point are not known.

Only a few counts were recorded for this clonotype. This chain joins TRBV9 and TRBJ1-2, with no clear D. V lost 3 bases to trimming and J lost 4 bases, with 13 bases between them. The germline CDR1 and CDR2 sequences are SGDLS and YYNGEE. CDR3 length: 14 residues. This chain's CDR3 is CASSGEGGLYGYTF. CDR3 DNA sequence: TGTGCCAGCAGCGGAGAAGGAGGGCTCTATGGCTACACCTTC.

This clonotype was counted only a few times. The CDR3 protein is CASSWWSGQAGTYNEQFF. The CDR3 DNA sequence: TGTGCCAGCAGCTGGTGGTCGGGACAGGCTGGCACCTACAATGAGCAGTTCTTC. The chain uses TRBV27 and TRBJ2-1, with TRBD1 matching 8 bases. The germline V gene has CDR1 MNHEY and CDR2 SMNVEV (reference sequence). The CDR3 sequence is 18 residues long. The V and J ends lost 6 bases and 2 bases, in that order; junction bases with no gene match: 15.

The table lists this clonotype with a few counts. The chain recombines TRBV6-5 with TRBJ1-6; 8 bases map to TRBD1. This CDR3 is 15 amino acids long. Looked up from germline, CDR1 is MNHEY and CDR2 is SVGAGI. V was pared by 4 bases and J by 6 bases, with 5 bases of the junction left unmatched. CDR3 coding DNA: TGTGCCAGCAGTTCCCAGGGGGCTGGTAATTCACCCCTCCACTTT. It specifies CASSSQGAGNSPLHF.

The V call is TRBV9, the J call TRBJ2-5; possibly TRBD1 for D (5 bases). The CDR3 totals 16 residues. Germline CDR1 SGDLS, CDR2 YYNGEE. The germline V and J ends were trimmed by 0 bases and 0 bases, with 12 bases remaining between them. Written as DNA, the CDR3 is TGTGCCAGCAGCGTAGATGCAGGGAACAACCAAGAGACCCAGTACTTC. Protein: CASSVDAGNNQETQYF.

V usage is TRBV20-1 and J usage is TRBJ2-5, with TRBD2 identical over 9 bases. The CDR3 consists of 14 residues. Per germline, CDR1 DFQATT and CDR2 SNEGSKA (reference sequence). The ends lost 3 bases at V and 2 bases at J; junction bases unmatched: 4. In DNA, the CDR3 is TGCAGTGCTAGCCGCGGGGGGGCTCAAGAGACCCAGTACTTC. It translates to CSASRGGAQETQYF.

The chain combines TRBV30 with TRBJ1-5; TRBD1 matches 9 bases. V was clipped by 3 bases and J by 7 bases; unmatched bases: 10. This CDR3 is built from 15 residues. The germline gives CDR1 GTSNPN, CDR2 SVGIG (reference sequence). CDR3 nucleotide sequence: TGTGCCTGGAGCTCATCGGGACAGGGACGCCAGCCCCAGCATTTT. Translating gives CAWSSSGQGRQPQHF. The whole variable domain, filled in from reference TRBV30 and TRBJ1-5, reads SQTIHQWPATLVQPVGSPLSLECTVEGTSNPNLYWYRQAAGRGLQLLFYSVGIGQISSEVPQNLSASRPQDRQFILSSKKLLLSDSGFYLCAWSSSGQGRQPQHFGDGTRLSIL.

This clonotype appeared a few times. This chain links TRBV24-1 with TRBJ2-5; 16 positions match TRBD2. The CDR3 consists of 19 residues. Trimming took 5 bases from V and 2 from J; bases not matched to a gene: 10. CDR1 and CDR2 (germline): KGHDR, SFDVKD. The CDR3 loop reads CATSGKGLAGGPGQETQYF. DNA of the CDR3: TGTGCCACCAGTGGTAAGGGACTAGCGGGGGGGCCGGGACAAGAGACCCAGTACTTC.

This clonotype was recorded at least ten times. The chain employs TRBV15 and TRBJ2-3; tentatively, D is TRBD2 (6 bases). The V and J ends lost 1 base and 2 bases respectively, with 16 bases between them. Germline loops: CDR1 LNHNV, CDR2 YYDKDF (reference sequence). The CDR3 consists of 17 residues. CDR3 sequence (DNA): TGTGCCACCAGCAGAGGGTCACCGGGGGACCCCACAGATACGCAGTATTTT. Translated: CATSRGSPGDPTDTQYF.

V gene TRBV7-9 combines with J gene TRBJ2-1, with a tentative D call TRBD2 (5 bases). CDR1 and CDR2 (germline): SEHNR, FQNEAQ (reference sequence). Deletions cut 7 bases from V and 13 bases from J, with 29 bases between. The CDR3 covers 16 residues. This chain's CDR3 is CASTKAPSIHQSTQFF. The CDR3 DNA sequence: TGTGCCAGCACCAAAGCCCCTAGCATCCATCAGTCCACCCAGTTCTTC.

The V call is TRBV20-1, the J call TRBJ2-5; 7 positions match TRBD1. V lost 3 bases, J lost 5 bases, and 12 bases stayed unmatched. Germline V gene data show CDR1 as DFQATT and CDR2 as SNEGSKA (reference sequence). This CDR3 is built from 15 residues. The CDR3 loop is CSASYTQGRRETQYF. The CDR3 DNA is TGCAGTGCTAGTTATACACAGGGGCGGAGGGAGACCCAGTACTTC.